This T cell receptor beta chain was documented in a study of preoperative IRX-2 immunotherapy in early breast cancer. Regarding treatment: preoperative locoregional IRX-2 cytokine immunotherapy. Trimming took 3 bases from V and 2 from J; bases not matched to a gene: 5. CDR1 is SGHDN, CDR2 FVKESK, per germline. The CDR3 spans 15 residues. Profiled with immunoSEQ multiplex PCR; TCRdb holds only in-frame clones, not every one. In the table there are 15,000 to 25,000 clones, just under 85% of which are singletons. This clone is medium-sized within its sample. Material: lymph node tissue, obtained after IRX-2 immunotherapy. The sequence derives from a human donor with breast cancer. The J gene is TRBJ2-7, the V gene TRBV14, with 9 bases lining up with TRBD1. CDR3 sequence: CASSQGTGPTYEQYF. As DNA, the CDR3 is TGTGCCAGCAGCCAGGGGACAGGGCCCACCTACGAGCAGTACTTC.